This TCR beta chain was profiled in a study of T cell changes during pregnancy in multiple sclerosis. The sample holds a few counts of this clone. CDR1 SGHVS and CDR2 FNYEAQ come from the germline V gene. CDR3 length: 16 residues. The ends lost 7 bases at V and 1 base at J; junction bases unmatched: 9. Profiled with immunoSEQ multiplex PCR; TCRdb holds only in-frame clones, not every one. The data contain fewer than 90,000 clones, under 95% of them singletons. This material consisted of peripheral blood, taken in the second trimester of pregnancy. This TCR came from a female donor with multiple sclerosis, enrolled in a pregnancy study. The chain joins TRBV7-6 to TRBJ2-2, with 7 bases fitting TRBD1. In nucleotides, the CDR3 is TGTGCCAGCAAACTAGGGGCAGGGGGGAACACCGGGGAGCTGTTTTTT. The encoded protein is CASKLGAGGNTGELFF.